The 8 T cell receptor beta chains below all came from one sample that was sequenced in a study of OX40 agonist ivuxolimab in advanced cancers. The repertoire was sequenced with immunoSEQ multiplex PCR; TCRdb's copy has only in-frame clones and lacks some. Of about 67,000 clones in the sample, around 80% were seen once. The sample here was CD4+ or CD8+ T cells sorted from blood, taken in a trial of the OX40 agonist ivuxolimab. These receptors originate from an adult with an advanced solid tumor such as melanoma, head and neck, liver or kidney cancer.

The chain couples TRBV4-1 to TRBJ2-4, with 12 bases aligning to TRBD1. J lost 6 bases, V lost 3 bases, and 18 bases had no gene match. This CDR3 comprises 20 residues. The germline CDR1 and CDR2 sequences are MGHRA and YSYEKL. The chain's CDR3 is CASSQNDGTGGPGRPNIQYF. Written as DNA, the CDR3 is TGCGCCAGCAGCCAGAACGATGGGACAGGGGGCCCCGGTAGGCCAAACATTCAGTACTTC.

This clone has a single count. The V and J genes are TRBV10-1 and TRBJ2-1; 14 bases are a match to TRBD2. V gave up 6 bases and J gave up 0 bases; unmatched junction bases: 7. CDR3 length: 18 residues. In germline, CDR1 is WNHNN, CDR2 SYGVQD (reference sequence). The CDR3 sequence is CASRATSGRESSYNEQFF. CDR3 nucleotides: TGCGCCAGCAGAGCGACTAGCGGGAGGGAGAGCTCCTACAATGAGCAGTTCTTC.

The rearrangement uses TRBV2 and TRBJ2-3; 11 nucleotides line up with TRBD2. Germline trimming cut 4 bases from V and 2 bases from J; bases unmatched to any gene: 2. The CDR3 runs 15 residues. CDR1 and CDR2 from the germline V gene are SNHLY and FYNNEI. CDR3 region: CASSVGLADTDTQYF. DNA for the CDR3: TGTGCCAGCAGTGTGGGACTAGCGGACACAGATACGCAGTATTTT.

This clone appeared a single time. The CDR3 protein is CASRPAGGPDNEQFF. DNA for the CDR3: TGTGCCAGCCGCCCCGCGGGAGGGCCTGACAATGAGCAGTTCTTC. J is TRBJ2-1 and V is TRBV5-6; 9 nucleotides line up with TRBD2. The V gene end was trimmed by 7 bases and the J gene end by 5 bases; junction bases not matched to a gene: 10. Germline lookup yields CDR1 SGHDT and CDR2 YYEEEE. The CDR3 has 15 residues. Complete variable domain (other parts from reference TRBV5-6 and TRBJ2-1): DAGVTQSPTHLIKTRGQQVTLRCSPKSGHDTVSWYQQALGQGPQFIFQYYEEEERQRGNFPDRFSGHQFPNYSSELNVNALLLGDSALYLCASRPAGGPDNEQFFGPGTRLTVL.

The V gene is TRBV18, the J gene TRBJ2-5; D uncertain. The CDR3 consists of 13 residues. Germline V gives CDR1 KGHSH, CDR2 LQKENI. V was clipped by 4 bases and J by 0 bases, with 6 bases between them. The CDR3 sequence: CASSQGHQETQYF. The CDR3 DNA reads TGTGCCAGCTCACAGGGCCACCAAGAGACCCAGTACTTC.

The V call is TRBV19, the J call TRBJ2-3; D remains ambiguous. This CDR3 is 13 amino acids long. V was clipped by 7 bases and J by 0 bases, with 8 bases between them. CDR1 and CDR2 from the germline V gene are LNHDA and SQIVND (reference sequence). The CDR3 loop is CASMDRSTDTQYF. In nucleotides, the CDR3 is TGTGCCAGTATGGATCGAAGCACAGATACGCAGTATTTT.

The genes are TRBV7-9 and TRBJ1-1; TRBD1 agrees at 7 bases. CDR1 SEHNR and CDR2 FQNEAQ come from the germline V gene (reference sequence). V lost 5 bases and J lost 4; bases outside the gene matches: 4. The CDR3 loop spans 13 amino acids. The CDR3 protein is CASSLQGSTEAFF. The CDR3, as DNA: TGTGCCAGCAGCCTACAGGGGAGCACTGAAGCTTTCTTT. Full variable domain (outside the CDR3, taken from reference TRBV7-9 and TRBJ1-1): DTGVSQNPRHKITKRGQNVTFRCDPISEHNRLYWYRQTLGQGPEFLTYFQNEAQLEKSRLLSDRFSAERPKGSFSTLEIQRTEQGDSAMYLCASSLQGSTEAFFGQGTRLTVV.

The chain links TRBV7-2 to TRBJ1-2, with 9 bases aligning to TRBD1. The CDR3 extends over 15 amino acids. Germline V gene lookup returns CDR1 SGHTA and CDR2 FQGNSA. The J segment lost 3 bases and the V segment lost 2 bases, leaving 4 bases of the junction unmatched. CDR3: CASSLTRTGDYGYTF. Written as DNA, the CDR3 is TGTGCCAGCAGCTTAACTCGGACAGGGGACTATGGCTACACCTTC.